This T cell receptor beta chain comes out of a study of shared clonotypes between healthy human individuals. Deep-level settings were used for running the assay. The repertoire was sequenced with immunoSEQ multiplex PCR; TCRdb's copy has only in-frame clones and lacks some. The sample holds roughly 2.2 million clones, less than 95% seen once. Notes on the study in general: The study's rarefaction showed incomplete sorted-subset sequencing despite large depth. Investigators collected only blood, and repertoires in tissues likely differ.

Remarks on this clone: Antigen unknown.

The CDR3 is 13 amino acids. The trim removed 3 bases at V and 6 bases at J, leaving 7 bases unmatched. Germline lookup yields CDR1 GTSNPN and CDR2 SVGIG (reference sequence). The source material was naive CD4+ T cells from PBMCs. Subset reported: CD45RA+ positively selected. This receptor was obtained from a man between 18 and 35 years old in good health. Some clones in this sample may be carry-over from other donors' samples. The rearrangement links TRBV30 to TRBJ2-7; 8 positions agree with TRBD1. The CDR3 DNA follows: TGTGCCTGGAGCGTACAGGGGGTCGGCGAGCAGTACTTC. Translated: CAWSVQGVGEQYF.